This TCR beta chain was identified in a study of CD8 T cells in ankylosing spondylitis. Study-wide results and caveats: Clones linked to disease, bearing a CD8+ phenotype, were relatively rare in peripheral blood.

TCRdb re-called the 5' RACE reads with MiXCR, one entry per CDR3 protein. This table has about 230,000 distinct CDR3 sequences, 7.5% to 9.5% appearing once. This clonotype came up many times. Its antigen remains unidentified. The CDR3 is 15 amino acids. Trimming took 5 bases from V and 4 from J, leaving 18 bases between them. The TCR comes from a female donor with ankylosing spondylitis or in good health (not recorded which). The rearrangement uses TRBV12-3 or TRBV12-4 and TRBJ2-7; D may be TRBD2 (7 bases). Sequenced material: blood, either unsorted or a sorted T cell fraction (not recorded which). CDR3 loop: CASSPQGGGRYEQYF. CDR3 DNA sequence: TGTGCCAGCAGTCCGCAAGGGGGGGGACGGTACGAGCAGTACTTC.